This T cell receptor (beta chain) was sequenced in a study of cytomegalovirus exposure and HLA in healthy donors (dated 2017 in TCRdb). Background on the whole study: An earlier analysis of 550 to 700 of the donors reported about 250 Gb of sequence data and around 110 million unique TCR beta sequences from some 180 million T cells. Roughly 300 gigabases of sequencing data and tens of millions of unique TCR sequences made up an early release that covered around 640 HLA-typed donors. Of the 300 to 450 genotyped donors, approximately 82% fell in the genetic ancestry cluster associated with self-reported Caucasian donors. The study was designed to test whether signatures of past pathogen exposure could be identified by cataloging public T cell receptors. The T cell repertoires of under 750 subjects were profiled by immunosequencing and related to cytomegalovirus serostatus. In addition to the first cohort of 666 subjects, a separate validation cohort of approximately 110 different subjects was used. High-throughput TCR immunosequencing, statistical association of individual TCRs with disease status, and machine learning were combined to predict cytomegalovirus infection status. To study patterns of TCR occurrence, a later analysis re-analyzed previously published TCR beta repertoires from just over 650 donors and added high-resolution HLA genotyping. Rather than using new phenotypic data, the later analysis identified candidate immune exposures from TCR beta sequences and from how often those sequences occurred across donors. To decide whether each TCR beta V gene segment behaved as functional or pseudogenic, an earlier analysis of approximately 620 of the donors relied on high-throughput TCR beta sequencing. Alongside the repertoire data, information on donor age, sex, ethnicity and CMV serostatus was compiled. A later genetic analysis used genome-wide SNP genotypes for about 60% of the 666 donors, treating that subset as a discovery cohort. All discovery cohort repertoires had been generated on a single sequencing platform. HLA typing included class I and class II loci at four-digit resolution. Typing coverage differed by locus: A, B, C, DRB1 and DQB1 were typed in roughly 620-630 donors, DQA1 in about 500, DPA1 in 606, and DPB1 in 472. Several DR-DQ haplotypes were treated as single units for association and clustering because of strong linkage in the cohort. Among almost 400 genotyped donors of the cohort, an average of approximately 250,000 unique TCR beta nucleotide sequences were sequenced per donor, 15% to 20% of them non-productive.

The cohort comprised approximately 700 healthy bone marrow donors. All cohort members were sampled while nominally healthy, although unrecorded immune exposures were likely present. The donor tested CMV seronegative, placing the donor among the roughly 340 seronegative members of the cohort. Every donor gave a peripheral blood sample, and the peripheral blood mononuclear cells from that sample were used for TCR beta sequencing. Genomic DNA was extracted from the blood cell samples with the Qiagen DNeasy Blood Extraction Kit. The paper's findings and limits, for the study overall: In a later analysis, HLA-associated TCR beta chains showed more clonal expansion and lower generation probabilities than non-associated chains that were equally common. Broadly in line with IMGT annotations, most TCR beta V segments showed up in productive rearrangements about 90% or about 30% of the time in an earlier analysis of 450 to 600 of the donors. V-gene and J-gene trimming of TCR beta chains was associated with a missense DCLRE1C variant in a later genetic analysis, and the association was replicated in an independent cohort. A later analysis reported that several top co-occurrence clusters appeared linked to parvovirus B19, influenza, CMV and Epstein-Barr virus. When HLA alleles, especially DR and DQ, strongly co-occurred, attributing TCR associations to individual alleles was difficult. In vitro tests confirmed that a few of the cytomegalovirus-associated TCR beta chains recognize cytomegalovirus antigens. In the study, approximately 160 TCR beta chains were listed as associated with cytomegalovirus. A later analysis found that TCR association rates varied across HLA loci, with DRB1 alleles showing the most associated TCRs and HLA-C alleles the fewest. HLA typing was unavailable for some donors at each locus, so association tests used only the typed subset. A further reported finding was that TCR beta sequences accurately predicted the HLA-A and HLA-B alleles for most subjects in the first cohort. Sequencing depth was assumed to be roughly uniform across donors in the presence/absence analyses, though that assumption may not hold. A later analysis found that most CMV-associated TCR beta chains appeared HLA-restricted, with HLA associations seemingly driven largely by CMV exposure. Only TCR beta chains were sequenced in this cohort, and the absence of alpha or paired-chain data limited detectable features. According to the authors, the approach could potentially be generalized to other disease states and immunological phenotypes. Because counts were too low, seventeen rarely observed V segments, including chromosome 9 orphons, were excluded from the earlier analysis of around 590 of the donors. A group of highly shared sequence variants was considered likely to be a technical artifact of the sequencing pipeline. A later genetic analysis reported fewer N-insertions in productive TCRs among donors in an Asian-associated ancestry cluster than the roughly 720-donor mean. Specific HLA alleles were associated with roughly 16,000 TCR beta sequences at a false discovery rate of 0.05 in a later analysis. For the cohort, immune exposure information was limited to CMV serostatus. Correlated functional status among segregating V segments might reflect linkage disequilibrium, but an unknown experimental factor could not be ruled out. Across donors, most TCR sequences were observed very rarely, whereas some public TCRs were present in many individuals. Because the 87-base-pair reads could not distinguish some IMGT-functional V segments, including TRBV6-2 and TRBV6-3, those segments were excluded. The classifier was reported to diagnose cytomegalovirus status with high specificity and sensitivity in both the original cohort and the validation cohort.

The library was made by the immunoSEQ multiplex PCR assay. The multiplex PCR relied on a mix of 60 forward primers for TCR Vbeta segments and 13 reverse primers for TCR Jbeta segments. The CDR3 region of rearranged TCR beta genes was amplified from genomic DNA with a multiplex PCR assay. On the Illumina HiSeq System, the amplified TCR beta libraries were sequenced as 87-base-pair reads. The paper's data handling went like this. A later analysis tallied about 77 million unique TCR beta chains across the 666 repertoires, and approximately 12 million of those chains were shared by two or more donors. A nearest-neighbor algorithm error-corrected the raw reads and collapsed the reads into unique sequences, merging closely related sequences to remove PCR and sequencing errors. To assign V, D and J gene segments, CDR3 sequences were aligned to IMGT reference sequences. For a sequence to be retained, a match of at least six nucleotides was required to both a V gene segment and a J gene segment. Rearrangements were called productive when the CDR3 lacked stop codons and stayed in frame with V and J; all others were non-productive. CDR3 was defined according to IMGT convention as the region running from the second conserved V-encoded cysteine to the conserved J-encoded phenylalanine. The earlier analysis of some 580 of the donors excluded any sequence lacking an unambiguous match to a single V gene segment. In an earlier analysis of approximately 560 of the donors, a V segment was called functional when productive rearrangements were above 56.7%, and segregating when the standard deviation between donors exceeded 5%. A statistical classification framework was built for diagnosing cytomegalovirus status from the catalog of TCR beta chain sequences. A later analysis assigned V and J genes by comparing TCR nucleotide sequences with IMGT/GENE-DB human TR gene sequences. A later analysis assigned CDR3 sequences and most-parsimonious VDJ recombination scenarios with the TCRdist pipeline. A later analysis defined each TCR beta chain by its CDR3 amino acid sequence plus V-gene family, and excluded reads lacking a unique V-gene family. To address suspected cross-contamination and a sequencing artifact, a later analysis removed approximately 590 highly shared, low-generation-probability nucleotide sequences. A later analysis calculated a clonal expansion index for each public chain from normalized within-repertoire ranks of inferred template counts. Generation probabilities in a later analysis came from a VDJ recombination model fitted to out-of-frame rearrangements, and those results were checked against IGoR. In a later analysis, TCR-TCR, TCR-HLA and TCR-CMV co-occurrence was scored with hypergeometric tests, and a repertoire-size bias correction was applied to TCR pairs. To estimate false discovery rates, a later analysis permuted the HLA or CMV assignments 20 times. A later analysis grouped co-occurring TCRs with DBSCAN, adding TCRdist sequence similarity when clustering within HLA-allele-positive subsets. Repertoires with fewer than 30,000 or more than 120,000 public chains, plus five repertoires with anomalous nucleotide sharing, were excluded from co-occurrence clustering. TCRdb carries this immuneACCESS record with in-frame sequences only. Its versions omit some clonotypes, under half of them owing to an unresolved V gene in the studies checked, with the rest unexplained. V and J calls and clone size come straight from that table; D and trimming were deduced from the DNA. The data table for this sample lists approximately 110,000 clones. The top ten constitute around 3.6% of the sample.

Regarding this clone: The antigen this receptor binds is unknown.

The CDR3 runs 16 amino acids, cysteine and phenylalanine included. Only the CDR3 part of the read is kept: 48 bases, read in frame from the first base. Per the germline V gene (reference sequence), LNHNV is the CDR1 and YYDKDF is the CDR2. The V end loses 3 bases and the J end loses 4 bases, and a stretch of 18 bases separates them. The receptor was derived from a man aged 18 to 30 in good health and CMV-seronegative. Sequencing was done on a sample of PBMCs. In this chain, TRBV15 is recombined with TRBJ2-5; TRBD2 might be the D gene, on 5 matching bases. The CDR3 region: CATSRVSGLGRETQYF. The sequenced DNA: TGTGCCACCAGCAGGGTCTCGGGGTTAGGGAGAGAGACCCAGTACTTC.